These 10 T cell receptor beta chains share one sample of origin, sequenced in a study of blood T cell repertoires in COVID-19. The repertoire was sequenced with immunoSEQ multiplex PCR; TCRdb's copy has only in-frame clones and lacks some. There are about 58,000 clones in the sample; 60% to 85% occur only once, and nearly 5% lies in the top ten. The sample was peripheral blood. Source of these receptors: a human donor in a cohort sampled during active COVID-19.

The V and J genes are TRBV27 and TRBJ1-5; TRBD1 matches at 11 bases. Germline V lookup: CDR1 MNHEY, CDR2 SMNVEV (reference sequence). Unmatched junction bases numbered 6, after V lost 4 bases and J lost 4 bases. This CDR3 contains 16 residues. The CDR3 loop reads CASSWGQGGINQPQHF. DNA for the CDR3: TGTGCCAGCAGTTGGGGACAGGGGGGAATTAATCAGCCCCAGCATTTT.

The V call is TRBV27, the J call TRBJ1-1; no definite D call. The CDR3 is 16 amino acids. V was shortened by 0 bases and J by 0 bases, with 11 bases between the two germline ends. Germline CDR1 reads MNHEY; CDR2 reads SMNVEV (reference sequence). CDR3 nucleotide sequence: TGTGCCAGCAGTTTATCGATAGCGGGGATGAACACTGAAGCTTTCTTT. Protein: CASSLSIAGMNTEAFF.

The J gene is TRBJ2-3, the V gene TRBV19, with 8 positions matching TRBD1. Trimming at V came to 5 bases and at J to 1 base, leaving 11 bases not matched to a gene. CDR3 length: 17 residues. The germline CDR1 and CDR2 sequences are LNHDA and SQIVND (reference sequence). Here the CDR3 DNA reads TGTGCCAGTAGTCCCGGACAGGGACGGGTTCGCACAGATACGCAGTATTTT. This encodes CASSPGQGRVRTDTQYF.

There are a few counts of this clone. V and J are TRBV5-1 and TRBJ2-3, with D tentatively TRBD2 (6 bases). Deletions cut 4 bases from V and 4 bases from J, with 16 bases between. Germline V CDR1 and CDR2: SGHRS, YFSETQ. The CDR3 consists of 15 residues. The CDR3 DNA reads as TGCGCCAGCAGCGCGGCGGGGCACCGGGCAGATACGCAGTATTTT. Translated: CASSAAGHRADTQYF.

The chain is built from TRBV4-1 and TRBJ2-2; TRBD2 matches 10 bases. This CDR3 comprises 18 residues. Germline values: CDR1 MGHRA, CDR2 YSYEKL. J lost 3 bases, V lost 1 base, and 8 bases had no gene match. The CDR3 DNA is TGCGCCAGCAGCCAAGTGTTAGCGGGAGGCCAAGACACCGGGGAGCTGTTTTTT. This codes for CASSQVLAGGQDTGELFF.

The V gene is TRBV27, the J gene TRBJ2-7, with 8 bases lining up with TRBD2. This CDR3 spans 14 amino acids. In germline, CDR1 is MNHEY, CDR2 SMNVEV (reference sequence). V dropped 5 bases and J dropped 2; count of bases not matched to a gene: 5. CDR3 sequence: CASSPRLAPYEQYF. CDR3 coding DNA: TGTGCCAGCAGTCCAAGACTAGCGCCCTACGAGCAGTACTTC.

The chain combines TRBV28 with TRBJ1-4, with D perhaps matching TRBD1 (6 bases). The CDR3 totals 14 residues. The V and J ends lost 6 bases and 10 bases respectively, with 18 bases between them. In germline, CDR1 is MDHEN, CDR2 SYDVKM. The CDR3 nucleotides are TGTGCCAGCAGCCGGACAGTCGGTAACGGAAAACTGTTTTTT. It specifies CASSRTVGNGKLFF.

The chain carries TRBV11-2 and TRBJ2-3; 9 nucleotides align to TRBD1. J was trimmed by 7 bases and V by 5 bases; bases with no gene match: 7. The length of the CDR3 is 14 residues. Germline CDR1 reads SGHAT; CDR2 reads FQNNGV. The CDR3 sequence: CASSPRDRVNTQYF. The CDR3 DNA reads as TGTGCCAGCAGCCCGCGGGACAGGGTGAATACGCAGTATTTT. The variable domain in full, completed from reference TRBV11-2 and TRBJ2-3, reads EAGVAQSPRYKIIEKRQSVAFWCNPISGHATLYWYQQILGQGPKLLIQFQNNGVVDDSQLPKDRFSAERLKGVDSTLKIQPAKLEDSAVYLCASSPRDRVNTQYFGPGTRLTVL.

The J gene is TRBJ2-7, the V gene TRBV7-9, with a weak D call TRBD1 (7 bases). The CDR3 loop spans 15 amino acids. V lost 1 base, J lost 4 bases, and 14 bases lay in between. Germline V gene sequence: CDR1 SEHNR, CDR2 FQNEAQ (reference sequence). The CDR3 sequence: CASSLVGQGGYEQYF. In nucleotides, the CDR3 is TGTGCCAGCAGCTTAGTAGGGCAGGGGGGTTACGAGCAGTACTTC.

This clone occurred once. This chain connects TRBV4-2 to TRBJ1-4, with D uncertain. This CDR3 has 15 amino acids. Trimming removed 0 bases from V and 8 bases from J, with 13 bases in between. Germline V gene lookup returns CDR1 LGHNA and CDR2 YNFKEQ. In DNA, the CDR3 is TGTGCCAGCAGCCAAGACGGGCGACTAGGAGAAAAACTGTTTTTT. This gives the protein CASSQDGRLGEKLFF.